One and the same sample provided the 18 T cell receptor beta chains below, sequenced in a study of CD8 T cells in Susac syndrome. cDNA came from roughly 0.53 to 1 ug RNA primed by random hexamers. TCRdb itself ran the immunoSEQ multiplex PCR reads through MiXCR, one entry per CDR3 protein. The sample contains 120,000 or so distinct CDR3 sequences, over 90% of which appear only once. Sequences were obtained from CD8+ T cells from PBMCs. The receptors shown here come from a human donor with Susac syndrome.

The chain has TRBV9 and TRBJ1-1; maybe TRBD1 (6 bases). This CDR3 has 15 amino acids. CDR1 is SGDLS, CDR2 YYNGEE, per germline. The V end was cut by 0 bases, the J end by 4 bases, with 13 bases between. As DNA, the CDR3 is TGTGCCAGCAGCGTAGTCGGGACACCCAGCACTGAAGCTTTCTTT. Its protein product is CASSVVGTPSTEAFF.

This clonotype was found once. The V and J genes are TRBV27 and TRBJ1-2, with D maybe TRBD1 (6 bases). Germline assignment: CDR1 MNHEY and CDR2 SMNVEV (reference sequence). Trimming left V 4 bases short and J 5 bases short, with 17 bases between. This CDR3 is built from 15 residues. The DNA of the CDR3 is TGTGCCAGCAGTTCCTACCCGACAGGAGGGTATGGCTACACCTTC. Its translation: CASSSYPTGGYGYTF.

The chain links TRBV6-2 or TRBV6-3 to TRBJ1-2, with D possibly matching TRBD1 (5 bases). Germline V gene lookup returns CDR1 MNHEY and CDR2 SVGEGT. The CDR3 length is 15 residues. V lost 7 bases and J lost 7, with 22 bases in between. CDR3 DNA sequence: TGTGCCAGCATTCCCACGGCGGGGGACTTGGCTGGCTACACCTTC. It is translated as CASIPTAGDLAGYTF.

This chain uses TRBV14 with TRBJ2-3, with a weak D call TRBD2 (6 bases). Germline-derived CDR1 and CDR2 are SGHDN and FVKESK. The CDR3 runs to 15 residues. Trimming removed 2 bases from V and 2 bases from J, with 11 bases in between. CDR3 in DNA: TGTGCCAGCAGCCAAACTAGCTGGGCCACAGATACGCAGTATTTT. This codes for CASSQTSWATDTQYF.

The V and J genes are TRBV20-1 and TRBJ1-2, with a possible D match to TRBD1 (5 bases). The CDR3 is 14 residues long. Per germline, CDR1 DFQATT and CDR2 SNEGSKA (reference sequence). Trimming took off 6 bases at V and 0 bases at J, with 14 bases between the two ends. The CDR3 is CSAIDRRANYGYTF. CDR3 in DNA: TGCAGTGCAATTGACAGAAGAGCTAACTATGGCTACACCTTC.

This chain links TRBV30 with TRBJ1-2; D is undetermined. This CDR3 spans 12 amino acids. Germline CDR1 reads GTSNPN; CDR2 reads SVGIG (reference sequence). Trimming removed 7 bases at V and 8 bases at J, with 17 bases between. CDR3 region: CASRAPGRGYTF. DNA for the CDR3: TGTGCCTCCCGTGCTCCTGGACGGGGCTACACCTTC.

This chain joins TRBV7-6 and TRBJ2-5; 8 bases line up with TRBD2. CDR3 length: 17 residues. Germline loops: CDR1 SGHVS, CDR2 FNYEAQ. Germline trimming cut 6 bases from V and 5 bases from J; bases unmatched to any gene: 17. The CDR3 region is CASSFERGIFSEETQYF. The DNA for the CDR3 is TGTGCCAGCAGTTTCGAGCGGGGGATATTTTCGGAGGAGACCCAGTACTTC.

The chain has TRBV9 and TRBJ2-1, with a possible D match to TRBD2 (6 bases). Germline CDR1 reads SGDLS; CDR2 reads YYNGEE. This CDR3 is 14 amino acids long. V was pared by 2 bases and J by 6 bases, with 12 bases between. CDR3 sequence: CASSVEGLTNEQFF. Written as DNA, the CDR3 is TGTGCCAGCAGCGTGGAGGGACTGACCAATGAGCAGTTCTTC.

In its sample, this clonotype was seen a few times. CDR3 region: CASSSGPSYEQYF. CDR3 coding DNA: TGTGCCAGCAGTTCTGGACCGTCCTACGAGCAGTACTTC. The rearrangement links TRBV6-5 to TRBJ2-7; D gene ambiguous. CDR1 is MNHEY, CDR2 SVGAGI, per germline. The CDR3 totals 13 residues. Between the trimmed V and J ends, which lost 4 bases and 1 base, there was a span of 8 bases.

The rearrangement links TRBV12-3 or TRBV12-4 to TRBJ1-1, with D perhaps TRBD1 (5 bases). V was pared by 6 bases and J by 12 bases, with 20 bases between. This CDR3 has 13 residues. The CDR3 protein is CASSLGDVRRSFF. Written as DNA, the CDR3 is TGTGCCAGCAGCCTGGGGGACGTGAGACGGTCTTTCTTT.

The gene calls are TRBV6-2 or TRBV6-3 and TRBJ1-1; D not certain. The CDR3 runs 13 residues. Trimming removed 4 bases at V and 1 base at J, with 7 bases between. Germline V CDR1 and CDR2: MNHEY, SVGEGT. As DNA, the CDR3 is TGTGCCAGCAGTTTAACAGAGAACACTGAAGCTTTCTTT. Its translation: CASSLTENTEAFF.

The rearrangement uses TRBV13 and TRBJ2-1; D is unresolved. In germline, CDR1 is PRHDT, CDR2 FYEKMQ (reference sequence). This CDR3 contains 12 residues. Trimming left V 5 bases short and J 8 bases short, with 10 bases between. The CDR3 region is CASSKLGYEQFF. Written as DNA, the CDR3 is TGTGCCAGCAGCAAGCTGGGATATGAGCAGTTCTTC.

The rearrangement links TRBV20-1 to TRBJ2-1, with 9 positions matching TRBD2. In germline, CDR1 is DFQATT, CDR2 SNEGSKA (reference sequence). The V gene end was trimmed by 0 bases and the J gene end by 3 bases; junction bases not matched to a gene: 3. The CDR3 extends over 15 amino acids. The CDR3 coding sequence is TGCAGTGCTAGAGATGTAGCGGGGGACTACAATGAGCAGTTCTTC. This codes for CSARDVAGDYNEQFF.

The gene calls are TRBV15 and TRBJ1-5; D remains unclear. CDR3 length: 14 amino acids. In germline, CDR1 is LNHNV, CDR2 YYDKDF (reference sequence). V lost 0 bases and J 5 bases, leaving 8 bases between the germline ends. CDR3 bases: TGTGCCACCAGCAGAGATCCAAGGGATCAGCCCCAGCATTTT. Translation gives CATSRDPRDQPQHF.

This clonotype is a singleton in its sample. The rearrangement uses TRBV7-3 and TRBJ2-6; D is unresolved. CDR1 is SGHTA and CDR2 is FQGTGA in the germline V gene. This CDR3 is built from 15 residues. The V end lost 3 bases, the J end lost 2 bases, and 8 bases lay between the germline ends. CDR3 sequence (DNA): TGTGCCAGCAGCTTTGGGGAAGCTGGGGCCAACGTCCTGACTTTC. It specifies CASSFGEAGANVLTF.

The chain links TRBV19 to TRBJ1-2, with unresolved D. Germline V gene lookup returns CDR1 LNHDA and CDR2 SQIVND (reference sequence). CDR3 length: 15 residues. Trimming removed 3 bases from V and 0 bases from J, with 11 bases in between. The CDR3 loop is CASSIRGATNYGYTF. The CDR3 DNA follows: TGTGCCAGTAGTATTAGAGGAGCTACTAACTATGGCTACACCTTC.

The chain carries TRBV12-3 or TRBV12-4 and TRBJ2-7, with a tentative D call TRBD1 (5 bases). CDR3 length: 15 residues. V was pared by 5 bases and J by 2 bases, with 16 bases between. CDR3 sequence (DNA): TGTGCCAGCAGTGGAGTTATGACAGCTACCTACGAGCAGTACTTC. Residues: CASSGVMTATYEQYF.

J is TRBJ2-1 and V is TRBV10-3; D not certain. V lost 5 bases and J 8 bases, leaving 7 bases between the germline ends. CDR1 and CDR2 from the germline V gene are ENHRY and SYGVKD. This CDR3 comprises 11 residues. The CDR3 nucleotides are TGTGCCATCAGTTCAGGTGATGAGCAGTTCTTC. Protein: CAISSGDEQFF.